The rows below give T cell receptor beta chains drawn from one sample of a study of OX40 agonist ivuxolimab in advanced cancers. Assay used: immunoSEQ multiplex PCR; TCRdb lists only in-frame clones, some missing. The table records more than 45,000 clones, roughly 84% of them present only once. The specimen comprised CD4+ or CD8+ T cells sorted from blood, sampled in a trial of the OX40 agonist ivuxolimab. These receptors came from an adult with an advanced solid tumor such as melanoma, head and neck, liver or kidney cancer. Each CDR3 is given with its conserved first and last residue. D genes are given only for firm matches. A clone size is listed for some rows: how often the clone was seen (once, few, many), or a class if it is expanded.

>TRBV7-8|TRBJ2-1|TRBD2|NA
CASSPLTRTSAGVNNEQFF
TGTGCCAGCAGCCCACTTACCCGGACTAGCGCTGGGGTTAACAATGAGCAGTTCTTC
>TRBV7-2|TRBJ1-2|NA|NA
CASSLETARGYTF
TGTGCCAGCAGCTTAGAAACCGCACGTGGCTACACCTTC
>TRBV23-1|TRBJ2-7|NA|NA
CASSQSAVSSYEQYF
TGCGCCAGCAGTCAATCCGCCGTGAGCTCCTACGAGCAGTACTTC
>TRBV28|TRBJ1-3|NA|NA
CASSSPGLSGNTIYF
TGTGCCAGCAGTTCCCCAGGGCTTTCTGGAAACACCATATATTTT
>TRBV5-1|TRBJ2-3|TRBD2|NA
CASSLAPGLGEDTQYF
TGCGCCAGCAGCTTGGCCCCGGGACTAGGGGAAGATACGCAGTATTTT
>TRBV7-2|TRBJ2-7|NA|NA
CASSLRVLGGSAGYEQYF
TGTGCCAGCAGCTTAAGGGTCCTTGGGGGGAGTGCAGGGTACGAGCAGTACTTC
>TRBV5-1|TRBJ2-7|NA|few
CASSLAAGGGYEQYF
TGCGCCAGCAGCTTGGCGGCAGGGGGAGGCTACGAGCAGTACTTC
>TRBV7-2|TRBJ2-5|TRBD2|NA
CASSLEGLADQETQYF
TGTGCCAGCAGCTTGGAGGGACTAGCGGACCAAGAGACCCAGTACTTC
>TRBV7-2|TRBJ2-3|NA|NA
CASSLKAGGTDTQYF
TGTGCCAGCAGCTTAAAAGCGGGCGGCACAGATACGCAGTATTTT
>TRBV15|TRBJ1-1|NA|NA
CATSRGGQLNTEAFF
TGTGCCACCAGCAGGGGAGGACAGCTGAACACTGAAGCTTTCTTT
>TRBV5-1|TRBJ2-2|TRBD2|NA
CASSRGTSGTPGELFF
TGCGCCAGCAGCCGCGGGACTAGCGGGACCCCCGGGGAGCTGTTTTTT
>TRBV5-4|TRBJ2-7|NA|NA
CASSLVGGNAYEQYF
TGTGCCAGCAGCTTGGTTGGGGGAAACGCCTACGAGCAGTACTTC
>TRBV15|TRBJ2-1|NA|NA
CATSNLSIGNEQFF
TGTGCCACCAGCAACCTCTCCATAGGAAATGAGCAGTTCTTC
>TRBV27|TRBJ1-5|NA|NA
CASSPPGFDSNQPQHF
TGTGCCAGCAGTCCCCCCGGGTTCGATAGCAATCAGCCCCAGCATTTT
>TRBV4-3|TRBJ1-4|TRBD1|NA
CASSQSGGTGEKLFF
TGCGCCAGCAGCCAATCAGGGGGCACGGGCGAAAAACTGTTTTTT
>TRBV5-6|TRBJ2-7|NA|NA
CASSFSGGGYEQYF
TGTGCCAGCAGCTTTTCCGGGGGTGGGTACGAGCAGTACTTC
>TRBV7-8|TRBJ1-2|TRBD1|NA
CASSGLRTGSPAGDYNYGYTF
TGTGCCAGCAGCGGTCTTAGGACAGGGTCCCCGGCGGGGGATTATAACTATGGCTACACCTTC
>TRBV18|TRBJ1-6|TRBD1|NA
CASSPSDRGNSPLHF
TGTGCCAGCTCACCCTCGGACAGGGGTAATTCACCCCTCCACTTT
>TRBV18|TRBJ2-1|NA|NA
CASSPASIHEQFF
TGTGCCAGCTCACCTGCTAGTATCCATGAGCAGTTCTTC
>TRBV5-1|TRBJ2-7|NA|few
CASSLPTPRDEQYF
TGCGCCAGCAGCTTGCCGACACCCCGGGACGAGCAGTACTTC
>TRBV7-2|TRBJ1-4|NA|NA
CASSLVQSANGKLFF
TGTGCCAGCAGCTTAGTACAGTCCGCTAACGGAAAACTGTTTTTT
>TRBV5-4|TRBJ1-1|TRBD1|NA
CASSQDRATEAFF
TGTGCCAGCAGCCAAGACAGGGCCACTGAAGCTTTCTTT
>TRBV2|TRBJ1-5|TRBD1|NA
CASNWAGTENQPQHF
TGTGCCAGCAACTGGGCCGGGACAGAGAATCAGCCCCAGCATTTT
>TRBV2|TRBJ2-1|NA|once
CASSVAGTGYPQFF
TGTGCCAGCAGTGTAGCCGGGACTGGGTATCCGCAGTTCTTC
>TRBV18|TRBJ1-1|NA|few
CASSPPSGLVTEAFF
TGTGCCAGCTCACCACCGTCAGGGTTGGTCACTGAAGCTTTCTTT
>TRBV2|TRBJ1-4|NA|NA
CASSDRFSNEKLFF
TGTGCCAGCAGTGACAGGTTTAGTAATGAAAAACTGTTTTTT
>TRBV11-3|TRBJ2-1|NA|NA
CASSLERGLTMSFYNEQFF
TGTGCCAGCAGCTTAGAAAGAGGACTAACGATGAGCTTCTACAATGAGCAGTTCTTC
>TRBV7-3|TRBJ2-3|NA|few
CASSLTVGAVAAGYTDTQYF
TGTGCCAGCAGCTTAACGGTTGGGGCCGTGGCGGCGGGTTACACAGATACGCAGTATTTT
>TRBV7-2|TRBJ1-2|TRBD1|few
CASSPGQGAVYGYTF
TGTGCCAGCAGCCCGGGACAGGGGGCGGTCTATGGCTACACCTTC